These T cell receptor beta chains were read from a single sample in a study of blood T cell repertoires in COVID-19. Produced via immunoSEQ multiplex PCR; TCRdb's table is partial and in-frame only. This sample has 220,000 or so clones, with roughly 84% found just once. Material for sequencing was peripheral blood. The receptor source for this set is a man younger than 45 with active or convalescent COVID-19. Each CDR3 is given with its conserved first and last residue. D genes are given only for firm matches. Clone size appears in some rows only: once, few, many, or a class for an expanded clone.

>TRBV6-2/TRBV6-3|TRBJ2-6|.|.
CASSPPRAGTGANVLTF
TGTGCCAGCAGTCCACCTCGGGCAGGGACTGGGGCCAACGTCCTGACTTTC
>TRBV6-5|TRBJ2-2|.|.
CASNPSRTGELFF
TGTGCCAGCAACCCCTCGAGAACCGGGGAGCTGTTTTTT
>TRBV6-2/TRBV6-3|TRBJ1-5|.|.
CASSYESGQPQHF
TGTGCCAGCAGTTATGAAAGCGGTCAGCCCCAGCATTTT
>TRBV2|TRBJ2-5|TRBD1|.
CASSEEQGVVETQYF
TGTGCCAGCAGTGAGGAACAGGGGGTTGTTGAGACCCAGTACTTC
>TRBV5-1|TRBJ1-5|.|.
CASSAGVDSNQPQHF
TGCGCCAGCAGCGCGGGAGTGGATAGCAATCAGCCCCAGCATTTT
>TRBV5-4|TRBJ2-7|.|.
CASSSGSRAHEEYF
TGTGCCAGCAGCTCCGGGAGCCGAGCCCACGAAGAGTACTTC
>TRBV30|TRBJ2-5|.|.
CAWSMEAGRGVGTQYF
TGTGCCTGGAGTATGGAGGCGGGGCGAGGAGTTGGGACCCAGTACTTC
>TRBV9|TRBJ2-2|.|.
CASSVMSSTGELFF
TGTGCCAGCAGCGTTATGTCTAGCACCGGGGAGCTGTTTTTT
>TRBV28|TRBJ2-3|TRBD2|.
CASSPREAGGFTDTQYF
TGTGCCAGCAGCCCTAGGGAAGCGGGAGGGTTCACAGATACGCAGTATTTT
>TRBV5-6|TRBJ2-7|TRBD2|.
CASSSGLGAYEQYF
TGTGCCAGCAGCTCGGGACTAGGGGCCTACGAGCAGTACTTC
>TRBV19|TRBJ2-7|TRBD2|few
CASSPGTSGSGEQYF
TGTGCCAGTAGTCCTGGGACTAGCGGGAGCGGCGAGCAGTACTTC
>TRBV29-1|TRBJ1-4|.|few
CSVELGQRLGELFF
TGCAGCGTTGAGTTAGGACAGCGCCTTGGGGAACTGTTTTTT
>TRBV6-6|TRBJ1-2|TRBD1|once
CASSYNTDREYGYTF
TGTGCCAGCAGCTACAATACCGACAGGGAGTATGGCTACACCTTC
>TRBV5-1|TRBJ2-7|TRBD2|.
CASSRTSGRIGIYEQYF
TGCGCCAGCAGCCGGACTAGCGGGAGAATAGGTATATACGAGCAGTACTTC
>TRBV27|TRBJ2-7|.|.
CASSSRLESYEQYF
TGTGCCAGCAGTTCCCGACTAGAGAGCTACGAGCAGTACTTC
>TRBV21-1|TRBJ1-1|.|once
CASSPQREDREGRGDTEAFF
TGTGCCAGCAGCCCCCAAAGGGAGGACAGGGAGGGAAGGGGAGACACTGAAGCTTTCTTT
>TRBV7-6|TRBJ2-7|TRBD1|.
CASSSLTGLVGEQYF
TGTGCCAGCAGCTCGTTGACAGGGCTCGTAGGCGAGCAGTACTTC
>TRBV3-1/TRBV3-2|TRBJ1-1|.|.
CASSLSRGEAFF
TGTGCCAGCAGCCTATCACGGGGTGAAGCTTTCTTT
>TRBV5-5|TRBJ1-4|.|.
CASSLIGAANEKLFF
TGTGCCAGCAGCTTGATAGGCGCGGCTAATGAAAAACTGTTTTTT
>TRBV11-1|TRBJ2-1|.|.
CASSLPTTSSNEQFF
TGTGCCAGCAGCTTACCGACTACTAGCTCCAATGAGCAGTTCTTC
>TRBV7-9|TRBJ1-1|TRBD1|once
CASSRGTEEAFF
TGTGCCAGCAGTAGAGGGACAGAGGAAGCTTTCTTT
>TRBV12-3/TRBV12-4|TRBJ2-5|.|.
CASSSPVQETQYF
TGTGCCAGCAGTTCCCCAGTCCAAGAGACCCAGTACTTC
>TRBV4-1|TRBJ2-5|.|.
CASSQTGIGRTQETQYF
TGCGCCAGCAGCCAGACCGGGATTGGGCGCACACAAGAGACCCAGTACTTC
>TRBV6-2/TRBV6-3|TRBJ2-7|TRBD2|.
CASSSTSGSRYEQYF
TGTGCCAGCAGTTCAACTAGCGGGAGTCGATACGAGCAGTACTTC
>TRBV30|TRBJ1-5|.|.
CAWSVRGFNQPQHF
TGTGCCTGGAGTGTACGAGGGTTCAATCAGCCCCAGCATTTT
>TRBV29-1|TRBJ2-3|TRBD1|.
CSVPRGGSITDTQYF
TGCAGCGTCCCTCGAGGGGGCTCCATCACAGATACGCAGTATTTT
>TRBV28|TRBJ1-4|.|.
CASSPVKPNEKLFF
TGTGCCAGCAGCCCGGTGAAGCCTAATGAAAAACTGTTTTTT
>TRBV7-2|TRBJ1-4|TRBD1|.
CASSLAGTGGQKLFF
TGTGCCAGCAGCTTGGCCGGGACAGGGGGCCAAAAACTGTTTTTT
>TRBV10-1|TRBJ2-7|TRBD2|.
CASSRRDYPLEQYF
TGCGCCAGCAGCCGCCGGGACTATCCTTTGGAGCAGTACTTC
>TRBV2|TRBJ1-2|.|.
CASSEETGPNYGYTF
TGTGCCAGCAGTGAGGAAACAGGACCTAACTATGGCTACACCTTC
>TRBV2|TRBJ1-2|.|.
CASTLSLFGYGYTF
TGTGCCAGCACCTTATCCCTCTTCGGCTATGGCTACACCTTC
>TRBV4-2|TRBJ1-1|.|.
CASSQSGNTEAFF
TGTGCCAGCAGCCAATCCGGGAACACTGAAGCTTTCTTT
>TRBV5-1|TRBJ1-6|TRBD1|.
CASSLGRGQGVSPLHF
TGCGCCAGCAGCTTGGGTCGGGGACAGGGGGTTTCACCCCTCCACTTT
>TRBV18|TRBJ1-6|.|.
CASSPLSGSPLHF
TGTGCCAGCTCACCACTTTCGGGTTCACCCCTCCACTTT
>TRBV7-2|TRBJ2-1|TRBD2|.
CASSLEGLGLAEYNEQFF
TGTGCCAGCAGCTTAGAAGGTCTGGGGCTAGCGGAATACAATGAGCAGTTCTTC
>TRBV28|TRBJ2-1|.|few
CASRPTSNEQFF
TGTGCCAGCAGGCCGACTAGCAATGAGCAGTTCTTC
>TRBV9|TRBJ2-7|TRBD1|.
CASSLPTGHKPEQYF
TGTGCCAGCAGCTTACCGACAGGGCACAAACCGGAGCAGTACTTC
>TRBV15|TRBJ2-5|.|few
CATSRGQEWETQYF
TGTGCCACCAGCAGAGGACAGGAGTGGGAGACCCAGTACTTC
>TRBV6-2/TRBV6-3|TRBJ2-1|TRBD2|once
CASSPLAGGPIEQFF
TGTGCCAGCAGTCCACTAGCGGGGGGGCCCATTGAGCAGTTCTTC
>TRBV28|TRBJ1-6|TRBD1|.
CASSPRQGYSPLHF
TGTGCCAGCAGCCCCCGACAGGGATATTCACCCCTCCACTTT
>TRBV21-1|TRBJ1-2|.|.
CASSPRTAFSF
TGTGCCAGCAGCCCCCGGACAGCTTTTTCCTTC
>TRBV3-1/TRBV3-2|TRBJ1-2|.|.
CASSQAGLYYGYTF
TGTGCCAGCAGCCAAGCAGGACTCTACTATGGCTACACCTTC
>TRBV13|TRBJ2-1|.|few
CASSVRGNEQFF
TGTGCCAGCAGCGTTAGGGGGAATGAGCAGTTCTTC
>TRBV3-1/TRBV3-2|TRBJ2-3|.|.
CASRTLLLTDTQYF
TGTGCCAGCAGAACCTTGCTATTGACAGATACGCAGTATTTT
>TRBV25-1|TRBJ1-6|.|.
CASSENRPDNSPLHF
TGTGCCAGCAGTGAAAACAGGCCCGATAATTCACCCCTCCACTTT
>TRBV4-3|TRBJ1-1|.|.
CASSQAEGNTEAFF
TGCGCCAGCAGCCAAGCCGAGGGAAACACTGAAGCTTTCTTT
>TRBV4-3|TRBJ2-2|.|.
CASSQQRRVAGELFF
TGCGCCAGCAGCCAGCAACGGCGGGTAGCCGGGGAGCTGTTTTTT
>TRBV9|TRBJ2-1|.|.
CASSANGYNEQFF
TGTGCCAGCAGCGCAAACGGGTACAATGAGCAGTTCTTC
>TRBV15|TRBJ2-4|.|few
CATSRVRGAGKNIQYF
TGTGCCACCAGCAGAGTTCGGGGGGCGGGCAAAAACATTCAGTACTTC
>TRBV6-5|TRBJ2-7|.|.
CASRGREGLQQYF
TGTGCCAGCAGGGGCAGGGAAGGCTTACAGCAGTACTTC
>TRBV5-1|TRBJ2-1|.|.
CASSLEPGPHNEQFF
TGCGCCAGCAGCTTGGAACCAGGGCCCCACAATGAGCAGTTCTTC
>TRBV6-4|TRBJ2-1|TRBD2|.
CASSDVSGRPYNEQFF
TGTGCCAGCAGTGACGTTAGCGGGCGTCCCTACAATGAGCAGTTCTTC
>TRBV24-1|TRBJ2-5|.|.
CATSEGRGGEQETQYF
TGTGCCACCAGTGAAGGCCGGGGCGGGGAACAAGAGACCCAGTACTTC
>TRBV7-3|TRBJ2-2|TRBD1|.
CASSTGVTGELFF
TGTGCCAGCAGCACAGGGGTTACCGGGGAGCTGTTTTTT
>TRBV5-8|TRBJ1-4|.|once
CASSLVRNEKLFF
TGTGCCAGCAGCTTGGTTAGAAATGAAAAACTGTTTTTT